The 7 T cell receptor beta chains given below trace back to one sample, sequenced in a study of metastatic and nonmetastatic thyroid tumors. Patients had received no treatment of any kind before thyroid surgery. TCRdb ran MiXCR on the PCR reads. The sample has about 20,000 clones, approximately 40% seen once. Sequencing was done on a sample of tumor tissue. The receptors shown here come from a female donor with papillary thyroid cancer or a benign thyroid nodule (not recorded which). Some clones in this sample may be carry-over from other donors' samples.

This clone was observed a handful of times. V is TRBV11-2 and J is TRBJ2-7; D gene uncertain. Germline V gene data show CDR1 as SGHAT and CDR2 as FQNNGV. CDR3 length: 15 residues. The V end lost 4 bases, the J end lost 3 bases, and 16 bases lay between the germline ends. CDR3 sequence: CASSSPGPNLYEQYF. CDR3 sequence (DNA): TGTGCCAGCAGCTCTCCAGGACCTAACCTCTACGAGCAGTACTTC.

V gene TRBV28 combines with J gene TRBJ2-1, with 9 bases fitting TRBD2. Germline values: CDR1 MDHEN, CDR2 SYDVKM. The junction had 13 bases not matched to a gene; V was cut back by 4 bases and J by 6 bases. The length of the CDR3 is 17 residues. The CDR3 loop reads CASSSPRRLAGANEQFF. In DNA form, the CDR3 reads TGTGCCAGCAGTTCGCCCAGGCGGTTAGCGGGAGCCAATGAGCAGTTCTTC.

The sample holds a few counts of this clone. J is TRBJ2-3 and V is TRBV6-1, with D hard to call. The CDR3 is 12 amino acids. Germline CDR1 is MNHNS and CDR2 is SASEGT. V shed 8 bases and J shed 2 bases, with 8 bases lying between them. Here the CDR3 reads CASVSSTDTQYF. CDR3 bases: TGTGCCAGCGTAAGTTCCACAGATACGCAGTATTTT.

V and J are TRBV20-1 and TRBJ1-3; D not certain. CDR1 is DFQATT, CDR2 SNEGSKA, per germline (reference sequence). The CDR3 covers 11 residues. Trimming took off 6 bases at V and 8 bases at J, with 11 bases between the two ends. The CDR3 protein is CSAEAADTIYF. CDR3 bases: TGCAGTGCAGAGGCCGCTGACACCATATATTTT.

The gene calls are TRBV9 and TRBJ2-2, with TRBD2 matching 10 bases. Germline CDR1 and CDR2: SGDLS and YYNGEE. The CDR3 is 16 amino acids. The V gene end was trimmed by 4 bases and the J gene end by 4 bases; junction bases not matched to a gene: 7. The CDR3 DNA reads TGTGCCAGCAGCTCGAGCGGGAGGGCCTTCACCGGGGAGCTGTTTTTT. Encoded protein: CASSSSGRAFTGELFF.

The chain recombines TRBV27 with TRBJ2-5, with 8 bases lining up with TRBD1. This CDR3 comprises 14 residues. V was pared by 2 bases and J by 4 bases, with 3 bases of the junction left unmatched. Germline CDR1 is MNHEY and CDR2 is SMNVEV (reference sequence). CDR3 protein: CASSLRTGGETQYF. CDR3 DNA sequence: TGTGCCAGCAGTTTACGAACAGGGGGAGAGACCCAGTACTTC.

This clone is termed medium-sized. Other nucleotide sequences from this sample produce the same CDR3. V usage is TRBV4-1 and J usage is TRBJ2-7; D not certain. This CDR3 has 13 amino acids. The germline V gene has CDR1 MGHRA and CDR2 YSYEKL. Trimming cost V 0 bases and J 7 bases, with 10 bases left between them. The CDR3 spells CASSQDRGWEQYF. The CDR3 nucleotides are TGCGCCAGCAGCCAAGATAGAGGTTGGGAGCAGTACTTC.